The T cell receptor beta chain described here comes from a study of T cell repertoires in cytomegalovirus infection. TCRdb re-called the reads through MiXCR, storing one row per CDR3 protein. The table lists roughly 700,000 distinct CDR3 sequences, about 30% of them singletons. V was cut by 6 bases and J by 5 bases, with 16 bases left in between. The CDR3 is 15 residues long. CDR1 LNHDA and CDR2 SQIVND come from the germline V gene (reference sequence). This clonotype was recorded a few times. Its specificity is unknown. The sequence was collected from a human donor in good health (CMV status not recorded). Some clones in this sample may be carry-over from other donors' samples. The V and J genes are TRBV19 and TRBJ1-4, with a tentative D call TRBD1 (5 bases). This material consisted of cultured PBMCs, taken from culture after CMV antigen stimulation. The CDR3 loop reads CASSRKMGTNEKLFF. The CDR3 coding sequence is TGTGCCAGTAGCCGCAAAATGGGGACGAATGAAAAACTGTTTTTT.